This is a list of T cell receptor beta chains from one sample in a study of post-analysis software for immune sequencing data. TCRdb re-called the PCR reads with MiXCR, one entry per CDR3 protein. The data hold roughly 600,000 distinct CDR3 sequences, with roughly two fifths observed a single time. The sample taken for sequencing was blood. These receptors were obtained from a girl between 5 and 17 years old with multiple sclerosis. The CDR3 runs from the conserved cysteine through the conserved F or W. D genes are given only for firm matches. Only part of the rows carry a size: once, few, many, or a class if the clone is expanded.

many,TRBJ2-1,TRBV6-5,.,TGTGCCAGCAGTTTCAGATCTTCCTACAATGAGCAGTTCTTC,CASSFRSSYNEQFF
few,TRBJ2-7,TRBV7-9,TRBD1,TGTGCCAGCAGCACGACAGGGTCCTACGAGCAGTACTTC,CASSTTGSYEQYF
.,TRBJ2-6,TRBV7-3,.,TGTGCCTCCAGAGGGCAGGGGGACTTATCTGGGGCCAACGTCCTGACTTTC,CASRGQGDLSGANVLTF
.,TRBJ2-3,TRBV5-1,TRBD2,TGCGCCAGCAGCTTTGGGACGAGCGGGAGAGGCACAGATACGCAGTATTTT,CASSFGTSGRGTDTQYF
.,TRBJ2-3,TRBV6-2/TRBV6-3,.,TGTGCCATCTCCCCCCCTTACGGAGGGCGTACTTCTAGCACAGATACGCAGTATTTT,CAISPPYGGRTSSTDTQYF
once,TRBJ2-3,TRBV3-1,.,TGTGCCAGCAGCCAGACTGCCGGACAAGATACGCAGTATTTT,CASSQTAGQDTQYF
.,TRBJ1-1,TRBV20-1,.,TGCAGTGCTCCCGGACGGGCTGAAGCTTTCTTT,CSAPGRAEAFF
many,TRBJ1-2,TRBV7-3,.,TGTGCCAGCAGCCAGCAGGGGTATGGCTACACCTTC,CASSQQGYGYTF
.,TRBJ2-1,TRBV6-6,.,TGTGCCGGAAAGGCCCTCCCCTACAATGAGCAGTTCTTC,CAGKALPYNEQFF
few,TRBJ2-3,TRBV7-2,TRBD2,TGTGCCAGCAGCTTGACTAGCGGGATCCTCACAGATACGCAGTATTTT,CASSLTSGILTDTQYF
few,TRBJ2-7,TRBV7-3,.,TGTGCCAGTAGTTTAAGCCTTGCCTACGAGCAGTACTTC,CASSLSLAYEQYF
few,TRBJ2-7,TRBV20-1,TRBD2,TGCAGTGCTAGAAATCCCCTAGCGGGGTGGGACGAGCAGTACTTC,CSARNPLAGWDEQYF
few,TRBJ2-5,TRBV12-3/TRBV12-4,TRBD1,TGTGCCAGCAGTAAGACAGGGTATAGTGAGACCCAGTACTTC,CASSKTGYSETQYF
few,TRBJ2-3,TRBV10-3,.,TGTGCCATCAGTCGTTACGGGGGAGGAACAGATACGCAGTATTTT,CAISRYGGGTDTQYF
few,TRBJ2-5,TRBV12-3/TRBV12-4,TRBD2,TGTGCCAGCAGTCCGCCTAGCGGGGGGTTGAAGACCCAGTACTTC,CASSPPSGGLKTQYF
.,TRBJ1-4,TRBV7-3,.,TGTGCCAGCAGCGCGGGACACCCAAGCGAAAAACTGTTTTTT,CASSAGHPSEKLFF
few,TRBJ1-1,TRBV4-1,.,TGCGCCAGCAGCCAAGACAGGGGCGACACTGAAGCTTTCTTT,CASSQDRGDTEAFF
.,TRBJ2-5,TRBV5-6,.,TGTGCCAGCAGCTTCCTGGGGGGCGACTTCGGGGGTGTAGAGACCCAGTACTTC,CASSFLGGDFGGVETQYF
.,TRBJ1-1,TRBV6-5,.,TGTGCCAGCAGCCACGGGGATTTGAACACTGAAGCTTTCTTT,CASSHGDLNTEAFF
once,TRBJ2-3,TRBV7-8,.,TGTGCCAGCAGCGGGGGAGCGCACACAGATACGCAGTATTTT,CASSGGAHTDTQYF
few,TRBJ2-1,TRBV24-1,.,TGTGCCACCAGTGATCCGACCCTTCATAATCCCAGACAGTTCTTC,CATSDPTLHNPRQFF
.,TRBJ2-1,TRBV5-6,TRBD1,TGTGCCAGCAGCCGGAGACAGGGTTTATCTAATGAGCAGTTCTTC,CASSRRQGLSNEQFF
.,TRBJ2-3,TRBV7-2,.,TGTGCCAGCAGCTTAGGGCCACAGGATACGCAGTATTTT,CASSLGPQDTQYF
few,TRBJ2-7,TRBV5-6,.,TGTGCCAGCAGCTTGTACGGATCCTACGAGCAGTACTTC,CASSLYGSYEQYF
few,TRBJ2-5,TRBV5-6,TRBD2,TGTGCCAGCAGCTCCCTGGGGAGGGGACAAGAGACCCAGTACTTC,CASSSLGRGQETQYF
few,TRBJ2-7,TRBV12-3/TRBV12-4,.,TGTGCCAGCACCAGGGGGGTCTCCTACGAGCAGTACTTC,CASTRGVSYEQYF
few,TRBJ1-4,TRBV13,.,TGTGCCAGCAGCTCAGCTTCCGGGCCAGAAAAACTGTTTTTT,CASSSASGPEKLFF
.,TRBJ1-5,TRBV3-1,.,TGTGCCAGCAGCCAAGATGGGAATCAGCCCCAGCATTTT,CASSQDGNQPQHF
.,TRBJ1-4,TRBV3-1,.,TGTGCCAGCAGCGACGATAGCGAAAAACTGTTTTTT,CASSDDSEKLFF
.,TRBJ1-5,TRBV12-3/TRBV12-4,.,TGTGCCAGCAGCATGGCCCCATACGGGACAAATCAGCCCCAGCATTTT,CASSMAPYGTNQPQHF
.,TRBJ2-1,TRBV11-3,.,TGTGCCAGCAGGATGAGGGATGGGAACAATGAGCAGTTCTTC,CASRMRDGNNEQFF
.,TRBJ1-1,TRBV4-1,.,TGCGCCAGCAGCCAAGTAAATCAGGGGAACACTGAAGCTTTCTTT,CASSQVNQGNTEAFF